This T cell receptor (beta chain) emerged from a study of shared clonotypes between healthy human individuals. Sequencing used immunoSEQ multiplex PCR; TCRdb keeps in-frame clones, though not all of them. Here the sample spans fewer than 1 million clones, roughly 96% being singletons. Points on this clone: One end of the junction varies from germline; a read error may be responsible.

From germline, CDR1 is SSHAT and CDR2 FNYEAQ (reference sequence). CDR3 length: 14 residues. Naive CD8 cells, CD45RO-negative and positively selected for CCR7, excluded terminally differentiated effector memory CD45RA+ cells. Sequenced sample: naive CD8+ T cells sorted from blood. The sequence derives from a man under 40 in good health. The chain uses TRBV7-7 and TRBJ2-7; D remains unclear. CDR3 protein: CASSPQLGSYEQYF. CDR3 DNA sequence: TGTGCTAGCAGCCCGCAGCTAGGCTCCTACGAGCAGTACTTC.